These 29 T cell receptor beta chains share one sample of origin, sequenced in a study of T cell responses to AZD1222 COVID-19 vaccine. Sequencing was performed with immunoSEQ multiplex PCR; in TCRdb, only in-frame clones are kept and a portion is missing. The data contain about 140,000 clones, just under 95% of them seen just once; the ten biggest clones take up around 1.7%. The material was peripheral blood, obtained on day 0 of AZD1222 vaccination. These TCRs come from an adult in good health.

The chain uses TRBV9 and TRBJ1-2; 10 nucleotides line up with TRBD1. Germline V CDR1 and CDR2: SGDLS, YYNGEE. The CDR3 is 15 residues long. J gave up 7 bases and V 3 bases, and 9 bases lay outside the gene matches. CDR3 nucleotide sequence: TGTGCCAGCAGCGCGAGCCCGGGACAGGGGACTGGCTACACCTTC. It yields the protein CASSASPGQGTGYTF.

This sequence joins TRBV19 and TRBJ1-1; D remains unclear. From germline, CDR1 is LNHDA and CDR2 SQIVND (reference sequence). V was shortened by 3 bases and J by 5 bases, with 13 bases between the two germline ends. The length of the CDR3 is 14 residues. CDR3 bases: TGTGCCAGTAGTATTCTGTGGGGAAGAACTGAAGCTTTCTTT. This gives the protein CASSILWGRTEAFF.

V is TRBV7-9 and J is TRBJ1-2; TRBD1 matches at 7 bases. The V segment lost 2 bases and the J segment 5 bases; nucleotides outside the gene matches: 8. CDR1 and CDR2 (germline): SEHNR, FQNEAQ (reference sequence). The CDR3 has 15 amino acids. The CDR3 bases are TGTGCCAGCAGCTTAAGTTACAGGGGCGGATATGGCTACACCTTC. Translating gives CASSLSYRGGYGYTF.

V gene TRBV27 combines with J gene TRBJ2-7; 8 nucleotides align to TRBD1. Unmatched junction bases numbered 1, after V lost 0 bases and J lost 3 bases. The CDR3 is made up of 14 amino acids. The V gene's germline CDR1 is MNHEY and CDR2 SMNVEV (reference sequence). CDR3 residues: CASSLSGTGYEQYF. The CDR3 nucleotides are TGTGCCAGCAGTTTATCGGGGACAGGCTACGAGCAGTACTTC.

The V and J genes are TRBV6-5 and TRBJ2-3; D is perhaps TRBD1 or TRBD2 (7 bases each). The CDR3 consists of 12 residues. V lost 6 bases to trimming and J lost 9 bases, with 13 bases between them. Looked up from germline, CDR1 is MNHEY and CDR2 is SVGAGI. The CDR3 reads CASSPGGGTQYF. The CDR3 nucleotides are TGTGCCAGCAGCCCAGGGGGGGGCACGCAGTATTTT.

The chain couples TRBV5-6 to TRBJ2-7; no definite D call. Trimming removed 4 bases at V and 3 bases at J, with 14 bases between. Germline CDR1 is SGHDT and CDR2 is YYEEEE. CDR3 length: 14 amino acids. Written as DNA, the CDR3 is TGTGCCAGCAGCCCCGGACCCGGCCACTACGAGCAGTACTTC. Translating it yields CASSPGPGHYEQYF.

V gene TRBV7-6 combines with J gene TRBJ1-4; D is possibly TRBD1 (5 bases). The CDR3 is 11 amino acids. V lost 8 bases to trimming and J lost 5 bases, with 6 bases between them. CDR1 and CDR2 from the germline V gene are SGHVS and FNYEAQ. CDR3 region: CASGGNEKLFF. CDR3 coding DNA: TGTGCCAGCGGGGGAAATGAAAAACTGTTTTTT.

This clone appeared a single time. This chain connects TRBV14 to TRBJ1-2; no clear D. V dropped 4 bases and J dropped 4 bases, with 16 bases sitting between them. The CDR3 runs to 15 residues. Looked up from germline, CDR1 is SGHDN and CDR2 is FVKESK. CDR3 bases: TGTGCCAGCAGCCCATTGACCCAGGCGGCCTATGGCTACACCTTC. Translating gives CASSPLTQAAYGYTF.

The chain couples TRBV5-1 to TRBJ1-1; D remains ambiguous. Trimming cost V 0 bases and J 7 bases, with 13 bases left between them. Germline CDR1 is SGHRS and CDR2 is YFSETQ. This CDR3 is 14 amino acids long. CDR3 nucleotides: TGCGCCAGCAGCTTGGACCGGGCCGCCCTTGAAGCTTTCTTT. It is translated as CASSLDRAALEAFF.

The chain has TRBV9 and TRBJ2-2; 11 nucleotides line up with TRBD2. Germline CDR1 reads SGDLS; CDR2 reads YYNGEE. The ends lost 2 bases at V and 5 bases at J; junction bases unmatched: 2. The CDR3 runs 15 residues. In DNA form, the CDR3 reads TGTGCCAGCAGCGTTAGCGGGAGGGTTACCGGGGAGCTGTTTTTT. Encoded protein: CASSVSGRVTGELFF.

This clone was recorded once. The V and J genes are TRBV2 and TRBJ1-4; 7 positions match TRBD1. Trimming cost V 7 bases and J 2 bases; bases outside gene matches: 4. This CDR3 contains 14 residues. CDR1 and CDR2 from the germline V gene are SNHLY and FYNNEI. The CDR3 here is CASTQGQTNEKLFF. CDR3 nucleotides: TGTGCCAGCACTCAGGGACAGACTAATGAAAAACTGTTTTTT.

The chain uses TRBV9 and TRBJ1-5; the D gene is possibly TRBD1 (6 bases). Germline assignment: CDR1 SGDLS and CDR2 YYNGEE. CDR3 length: 15 residues. Between the trimmed V and J ends, which lost 3 bases and 5 bases, there was a span of 15 bases. CDR3 protein: CASSGEGGADQPQHF. DNA for the CDR3: TGTGCCAGCAGCGGTGAAGGGGGGGCAGATCAGCCCCAGCATTTT.

V gene TRBV10-1 combines with J gene TRBJ2-3; unclear D gene. The ends were cut back, 2 bases at V and 2 bases at J, with 8 bases in the middle. Looked up from germline, CDR1 is WNHNN and CDR2 is SYGVQD (reference sequence). This CDR3 contains 14 residues. CDR3 amino acids: CASSEKKDTDTQYF. In nucleotides, the CDR3 is TGCGCCAGCAGTGAGAAAAAAGACACAGATACGCAGTATTTT.

V usage is TRBV30 and J usage is TRBJ1-2; unclear D gene. Germline CDR1 and CDR2: GTSNPN and SVGIG (reference sequence). Trimming took 5 bases from V and 0 from J, leaving 4 bases between them. There are 11 residues in the CDR3. The CDR3 DNA reads TGTGCCTGGGGGGCTAACTATGGCTACACCTTC. As protein: CAWGANYGYTF.

This sequence joins TRBV3-1 (or the pseudogene TRBV3-2) and TRBJ2-4; D possibly uses TRBD1 or TRBD2 (5 bases each). Germline lookup yields CDR1 LGHDT and CDR2 YNNKEL (reference sequence). The CDR3 has 15 amino acids. V was trimmed by 3 bases and J by 8 bases, leaving 17 bases between them. CDR3 coding DNA: TGTGCCAGCAGCCACGGCAGGGAGAATGGAGACATTCAGTACTTC. Translated, it gives CASSHGRENGDIQYF.

This clone appeared once. The chain couples TRBV7-2 to TRBJ1-1, with 10 bases that match TRBD1. Germline lookup yields CDR1 SGHTA and CDR2 FQGNSA. The CDR3 loop spans 13 amino acids. The V segment lost 4 bases and the J segment 10 bases; nucleotides outside the gene matches: 6. CDR3 in DNA: TGTGCCAGCAGCTCGCGGGACAGGGGAGGAGCTTTCTTT. Its translation is CASSSRDRGGAFF.

This chain connects TRBV19 to TRBJ1-1; TRBD1 matches 8 bases. With V trimmed by 4 bases and J by 3 bases, 4 bases remained unmatched. The CDR3 is 14 residues long. In germline, CDR1 is LNHDA, CDR2 SQIVND (reference sequence). CDR3 sequence reads: CASSSDRGHTEAFF. Here the CDR3 DNA reads TGTGCCAGTAGTAGCGACAGGGGACACACTGAAGCTTTCTTT.

V usage is TRBV19 and J usage is TRBJ2-7, with D unclear. V was pared by 6 bases and J by 3 bases, with 21 bases between. This CDR3 contains 16 residues. CDR1 LNHDA and CDR2 SQIVND come from the germline V gene (reference sequence). The CDR3 nucleotides read TGTGCCAGTAGCCTCCGAAGGAGTGCATTGAACTACGAGCAGTACTTC. Protein product: CASSLRRSALNYEQYF.

The J gene is TRBJ2-5, the V gene TRBV6-1; D gene uncertain. This CDR3 has 14 residues. Germline V gene lookup returns CDR1 MNHNS and CDR2 SASEGT. V was trimmed by 0 bases and J by 1 base, leaving 6 bases between them. The CDR3 sequence: CASSEAGFQETQYF. As DNA, the CDR3 is TGTGCCAGCAGTGAAGCGGGATTCCAAGAGACCCAGTACTTC.

A single count supports this clone. The gene calls are TRBV9 and TRBJ2-1; D possibly corresponds to TRBD2 (6 bases). The germline V gene has CDR1 SGDLS and CDR2 YYNGEE. The CDR3 contains 15 residues. Trimming took off 0 bases at V and 4 bases at J, with 11 bases between the two ends. DNA for the CDR3: TGTGCCAGCAGCGTAGCCGGGAGTGGGTACAATGAGCAGTTCTTC. Translation: CASSVAGSGYNEQFF.

The chain carries TRBV5-4 and TRBJ1-5, with D perhaps TRBD1 (6 bases). This CDR3 has 13 amino acids. Trimming took off 0 bases at V and 10 bases at J, with 11 bases between the two ends. Looked up from germline, CDR1 is SGHNT and CDR2 is YYREEE (reference sequence). The CDR3 nucleotides are TGTGCCAGCAGCTTGGAACAGGGAAGCCCCCAGCATTTT. This gives the protein CASSLEQGSPQHF.

The CDR3 sequence is CASSRMGVDTEAFF. CDR3 DNA: TGCGCCAGCAGCCGGATGGGAGTAGACACTGAAGCTTTCTTT. The chain recombines TRBV5-1 with TRBJ1-1; no clear D gene. The germline V and J ends were trimmed by 4 bases and 3 bases, with 13 bases remaining between them. This CDR3 has 14 amino acids. Per germline, CDR1 SGHRS and CDR2 YFSETQ.

The chain has TRBV4-1 and TRBJ1-3, with D perhaps TRBD1 (6 bases). Germline CDR1 MGHRA, CDR2 YSYEKL. The CDR3 is 14 residues long. The germline V and J ends were trimmed by 4 bases and 5 bases, with 12 bases remaining between them. This CDR3 reads CASSPRDNRNTIYF. The CDR3 region has the DNA TGCGCCAGCAGCCCGCGGGACAACAGAAACACCATATATTTT.

This clone was seen just once. The chain has TRBV5-5 and TRBJ2-7; 8 positions agree with TRBD2. The ends lost 4 bases at V and 5 bases at J; junction bases unmatched: 17. The CDR3 sequence is 17 residues long. The V gene's germline CDR1 is SGHKS and CDR2 YYEKEE (reference sequence). CDR3 residues: CASSPLRLAQTLNEQYF. CDR3 DNA sequence: TGTGCCAGCAGCCCCCTACGACTAGCGCAGACGTTGAACGAGCAGTACTTC.

This clone occurred once. The chain couples TRBV6-5 to TRBJ2-5; 7 positions match TRBD2. Germline V gives CDR1 MNHEY, CDR2 SVGAGI. V trimming: 2 bases; J trimming: 2 bases; junction bases outside the gene matches: 8. This CDR3 is built from 16 residues. CDR3 loop: CASSYPTLAGQETQYF. The CDR3 bases are TGTGCCAGCAGTTACCCCACATTAGCGGGTCAAGAGACCCAGTACTTC.

This clone was observed once. V and J are TRBV3-1 (or the pseudogene TRBV3-2) and TRBJ1-6, with a weak D call TRBD1 (6 bases). The CDR3 consists of 17 residues. Germline lookup yields CDR1 LGHDT and CDR2 YNNKEL (reference sequence). Trimming pared 4 bases from V and 9 bases from J, leaving 22 bases between. The CDR3 region has the DNA TGTGCCAGCAGCCCCCATCATTCGGGCGGAGGGGGTTCACCCCTCCACTTT. Its protein product is CASSPHHSGGGGSPLHF.

V usage is TRBV2 and J usage is TRBJ1-5; 9 nucleotides agree with TRBD1. CDR3 size: 19 residues. V shed 2 bases and J 4 bases; nucleotides not matched to a gene: 15. The germline V gene has CDR1 SNHLY and CDR2 FYNNEI. This CDR3 is CASSEPPGTGTSVNQPQHF. The CDR3 coding sequence is TGTGCCAGCAGTGAACCTCCGGGGACAGGGACCTCGGTGAATCAGCCCCAGCATTTT. The full variable domain, with the rest looked up from reference TRBV2 and TRBJ1-5, is EPEVTQTPSHQVTQMGQEVILRCVPISNHLYFYWYRQILGQKVEFLVSFYNNEISEKSEIFDDQFSVERPDGSNFTLKIRSTKLEDSAMYFCASSEPPGTGTSVNQPQHFGDGTRLSIL.

This chain joins TRBV5-8 and TRBJ2-7; D is unresolved. V lost 1 base, J lost 3 bases, and 2 bases lay in between. CDR1 and CDR2 from the germline V gene are SGHTS and YDEGEE. CDR3 length: 11 amino acids. In DNA form, the CDR3 reads TGTGCCAGCAGCTTGTTCTACGAGCAGTACTTC. As protein: CASSLFYEQYF.

The count of this clone is one. The chain uses TRBV4-1 and TRBJ2-1; the match to TRBD2 covers 10 bases. Trimming took 1 base from V and 6 from J; bases not matched to a gene: 3. Germline V gives CDR1 MGHRA, CDR2 YSYEKL. The CDR3 sequence is 15 residues long. CDR3 sequence: CASSQAGLAANEQFF. CDR3 sequence (DNA): TGCGCCAGCAGCCAAGCTGGACTAGCGGCCAATGAGCAGTTCTTC.